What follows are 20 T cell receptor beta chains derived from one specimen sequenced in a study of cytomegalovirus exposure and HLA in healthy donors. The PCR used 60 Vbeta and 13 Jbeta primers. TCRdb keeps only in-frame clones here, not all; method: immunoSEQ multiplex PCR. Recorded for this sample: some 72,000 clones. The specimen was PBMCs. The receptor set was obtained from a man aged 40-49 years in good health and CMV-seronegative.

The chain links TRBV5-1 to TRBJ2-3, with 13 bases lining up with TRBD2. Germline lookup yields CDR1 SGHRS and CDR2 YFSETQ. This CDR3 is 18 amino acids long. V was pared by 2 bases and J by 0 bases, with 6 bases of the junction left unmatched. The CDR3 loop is CASSLGLAGALSTDTQYF. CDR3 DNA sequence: TGCGCCAGCAGCTTAGGACTAGCGGGGGCCTTAAGCACAGATACGCAGTATTTT.

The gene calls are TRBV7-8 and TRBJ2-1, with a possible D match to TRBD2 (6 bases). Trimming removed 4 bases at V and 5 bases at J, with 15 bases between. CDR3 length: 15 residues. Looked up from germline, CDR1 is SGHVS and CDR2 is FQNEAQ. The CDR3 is CASSYGLTGDNEQFF. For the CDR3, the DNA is TGTGCCAGCAGCTACGGACTAACGGGGGACAATGAGCAGTTCTTC.

The CDR3 is CASSEIRGVSETQYF. The CDR3 DNA follows: TGCGCCAGCAGTGAAATTCGGGGGGTCTCGGAGACCCAGTACTTC. This chain links TRBV10-2 with TRBJ2-5, with TRBD2 matching over 7 bases. After removal of 3 bases from V and 5 bases from J, the junction contained 9 bases not matched to a gene. This CDR3 region has 15 residues. From germline, CDR1 is WSHSY and CDR2 SAAADI.

CDR3 loop: CASRGGDYGYTF. In nucleotides, the CDR3 is TGTGCCAGCCGAGGGGGGGACTATGGCTACACCTTC. This rearrangement joins TRBV6-5 to TRBJ1-2; the D gene is possibly TRBD1 (6 bases). V lost 8 bases and J lost 3, with 10 bases in between. There are 12 residues in the CDR3. CDR1 MNHEY and CDR2 SVGAGI come from the germline V gene.

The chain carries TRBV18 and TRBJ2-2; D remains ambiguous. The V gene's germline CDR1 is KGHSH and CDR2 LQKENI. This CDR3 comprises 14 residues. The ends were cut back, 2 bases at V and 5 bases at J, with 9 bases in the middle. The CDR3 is CASSPNRVTGELFF. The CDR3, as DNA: TGTGCCAGCTCACCAAATAGAGTAACCGGGGAGCTGTTTTTT.

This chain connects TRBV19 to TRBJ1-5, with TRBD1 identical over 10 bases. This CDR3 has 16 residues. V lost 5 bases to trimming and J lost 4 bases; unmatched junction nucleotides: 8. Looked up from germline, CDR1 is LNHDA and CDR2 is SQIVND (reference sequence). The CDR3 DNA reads TGTGCCAGTAGTCGGACTCGGGACAGGGGAAATCAGCCCCAGCATTTT. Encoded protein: CASSRTRDRGNQPQHF.

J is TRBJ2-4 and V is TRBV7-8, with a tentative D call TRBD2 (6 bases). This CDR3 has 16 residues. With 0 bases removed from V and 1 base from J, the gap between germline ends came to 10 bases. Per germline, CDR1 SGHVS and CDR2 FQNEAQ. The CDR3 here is CASSLARDWAKNIQYF. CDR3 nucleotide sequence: TGTGCCAGCAGCTTAGCGAGGGACTGGGCCAAAAACATTCAGTACTTC.

CDR3: CASSLVSVSSPEQYF. For the CDR3, the DNA is TGTGCCAGCAGCTTAGTGTCGGTCTCTTCCCCCGAGCAGTACTTC. The V and J genes are TRBV11-2 and TRBJ2-7; no firm D call. Trimming left V 1 base short and J 6 bases short, with 16 bases between. Germline V lookup: CDR1 SGHAT, CDR2 FQNNGV. The CDR3 covers 15 residues.

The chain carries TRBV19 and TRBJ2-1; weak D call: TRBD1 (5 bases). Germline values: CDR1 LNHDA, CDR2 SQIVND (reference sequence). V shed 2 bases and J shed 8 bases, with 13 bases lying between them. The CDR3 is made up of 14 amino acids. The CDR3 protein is CASSIQSVQDEQFF. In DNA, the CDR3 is TGTGCCAGTAGTATACAGAGCGTACAGGATGAGCAGTTCTTC.

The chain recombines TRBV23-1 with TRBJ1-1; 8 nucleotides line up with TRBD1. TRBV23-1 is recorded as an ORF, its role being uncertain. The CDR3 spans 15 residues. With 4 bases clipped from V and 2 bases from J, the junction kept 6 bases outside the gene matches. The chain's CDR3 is CASSRTTGDNTEAFF. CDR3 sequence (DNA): TGCGCCAGCAGTCGAACGACAGGGGACAACACTGAAGCTTTCTTT.

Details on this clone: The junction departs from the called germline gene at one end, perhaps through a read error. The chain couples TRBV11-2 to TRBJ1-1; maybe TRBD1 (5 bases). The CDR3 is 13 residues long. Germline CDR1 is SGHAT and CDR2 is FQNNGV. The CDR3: CASSWGQGQGSLF. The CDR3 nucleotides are TGTGCCAGCAGCTGGGGTCAAGGGCAGGGAAGTCTCTTT. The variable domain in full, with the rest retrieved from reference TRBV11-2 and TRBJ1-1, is EAGVAQSPRYKIIEKRQSVAFWCNPISGHATLYWYQQILGQGPKLLIQFQNNGVVDDSQLPKDRFSAERLKGVDSTLKIQPAKLEDSAVYLCASSWGQGQGSLFGQGTRLTVV.

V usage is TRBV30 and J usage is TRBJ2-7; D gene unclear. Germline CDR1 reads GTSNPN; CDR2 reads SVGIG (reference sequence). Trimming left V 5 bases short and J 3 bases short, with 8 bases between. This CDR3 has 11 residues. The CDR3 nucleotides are TGTGCCTGGGCAACGGGCTACGAGCAGTACTTC. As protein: CAWATGYEQYF.

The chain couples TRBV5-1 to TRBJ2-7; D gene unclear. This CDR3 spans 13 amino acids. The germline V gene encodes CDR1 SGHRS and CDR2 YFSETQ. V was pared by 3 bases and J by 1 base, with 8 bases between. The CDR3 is CASSYPGSYEQYF. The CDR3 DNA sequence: TGCGCCAGCAGCTACCCCGGGTCCTACGAGCAGTACTTC.

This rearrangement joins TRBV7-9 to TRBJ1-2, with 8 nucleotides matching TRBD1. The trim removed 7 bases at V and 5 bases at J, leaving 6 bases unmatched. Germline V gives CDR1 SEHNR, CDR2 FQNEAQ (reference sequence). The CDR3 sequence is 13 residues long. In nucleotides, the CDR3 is TGTGCCAGCAAGAAGGACAGGGATTATGGCTACACCTTC. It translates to CASKKDRDYGYTF.

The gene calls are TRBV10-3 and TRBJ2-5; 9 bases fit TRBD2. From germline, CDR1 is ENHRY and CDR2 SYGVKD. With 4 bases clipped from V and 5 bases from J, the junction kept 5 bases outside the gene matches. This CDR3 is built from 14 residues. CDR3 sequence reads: CAISGGTSMETQYF. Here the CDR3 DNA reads TGTGCCATCAGTGGCGGGACTAGCATGGAGACCCAGTACTTC.

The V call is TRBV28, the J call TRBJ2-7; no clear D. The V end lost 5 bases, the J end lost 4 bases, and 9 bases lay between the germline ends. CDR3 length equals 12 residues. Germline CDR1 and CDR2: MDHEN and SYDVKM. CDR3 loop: CASSAQTYEQYF. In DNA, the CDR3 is TGTGCCAGCAGTGCCCAGACTTACGAGCAGTACTTC.

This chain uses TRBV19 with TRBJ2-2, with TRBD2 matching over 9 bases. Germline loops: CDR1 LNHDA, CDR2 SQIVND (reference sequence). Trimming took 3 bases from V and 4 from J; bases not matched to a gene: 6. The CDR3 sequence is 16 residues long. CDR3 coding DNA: TGTGCCAGTAGTATCGCGGGAGGGGTAGGCACCGGGGAGCTGTTTTTT. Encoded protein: CASSIAGGVGTGELFF.

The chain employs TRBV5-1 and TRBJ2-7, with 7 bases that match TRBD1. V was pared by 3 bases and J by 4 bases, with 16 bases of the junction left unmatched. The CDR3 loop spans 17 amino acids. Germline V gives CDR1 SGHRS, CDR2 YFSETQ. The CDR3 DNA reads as TGCGCCAGCAGCTACAGAAGGGACAGTTCCCGTGTGTACGAGCAGTACTTC. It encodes CASSYRRDSSRVYEQYF.

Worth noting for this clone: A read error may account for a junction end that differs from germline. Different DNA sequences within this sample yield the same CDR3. CDR3 sequence: CAWSVLGGSTDTQYF. The CDR3 region has the DNA TGTGCCTGGAGTGTACTAGGGGGAAGCACGGATACGCAGTATTTT. The gene calls are TRBV30 and TRBJ2-3; D might be TRBD1 (6 bases). CDR1 is GTSNPN and CDR2 is SVGIG in the germline V gene (reference sequence). The CDR3 spans 15 residues.

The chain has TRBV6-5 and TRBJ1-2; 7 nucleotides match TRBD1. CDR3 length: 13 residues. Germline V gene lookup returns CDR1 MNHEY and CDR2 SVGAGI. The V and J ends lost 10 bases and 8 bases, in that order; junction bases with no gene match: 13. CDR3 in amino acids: CATTPGGIGGYTF. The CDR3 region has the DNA TGTGCCACCACTCCAGGGGGTATAGGGGGCTACACCTTC.